The clone carrying this T cell receptor (beta chain) appeared many times. The antigen remains undetermined. Trimming cost V 1 base and J 1 base; bases outside gene matches: 8. The germline CDR1 and CDR2 sequences are LGHNA and YSLEER. The CDR3 has 17 residues. TCR cDNA molecules each carried a unique molecular identifier. TCRdb redid the calling of the 5' RACE reads with MiXCR, one entry per CDR3 protein. The data show about 9,600 distinct CDR3 sequences, around 12% seen once. The sample originates from a study of spatial heterogeneity in lung cancer. Study information: Alpha-chain sequences were detected in numbers that were consistently lower than beta-chain sequences. Study conclusions and caveats: Intratumoral expanded alpha and beta TCR counts were found to track tumor mutation counts.

Time point here: sample taken at primary tumor resection. No cell sorting; template was whole RNA from tumor, lung tissue or PBMC. The clonotype comes from a male donor with early-stage non-small cell lung cancer. The sequencing here drew on lung tumor tissue, taken at surgery. V is TRBV4-3 and J is TRBJ2-5; 8 bases fit TRBD2. The CDR3 region is CASSQGFGGAIQETQYF. As DNA, the CDR3 is TGCGCCAGCAGCCAAGGATTCGGGGGGGCTATCCAAGAGACCCAGTACTTC.